These 10 T cell receptor beta chains were sequenced from one sample in a study of shared T cell receptors in the human thymus. Using immunoSEQ multiplex PCR, the repertoire was profiled, and TCRdb retains in-frame clones only, with some absent. In the table there are just under 550,000 clones, approximately 78% of which are singletons. The data were also submitted as part of a second study, on human thymus T cells.

The sample comprised thymocytes. These receptor sequences come from a boy under three years old with a congenital heart defect.

V usage is TRBV28 and J usage is TRBJ2-6; D is unclear. The V gene lost 6 bases and the J gene lost 3 bases, with 9 bases spanning the gap. The V gene's germline CDR1 is MDHEN and CDR2 SYDVKM. This CDR3 has 14 residues. The DNA of the CDR3 is TGTGCCAGCAGGCGCCTCTATGGGGCCAACGTCCTGACTTTC. Translating it yields CASRRLYGANVLTF.

The chain employs TRBV30 and TRBJ2-1, with a possible D match to TRBD2 (8 bases). Trimming shortened V by 4 bases and J by 5 bases, and 18 bases separated the two germline ends. This CDR3 is built from 15 residues. Germline V gene sequence: CDR1 GTSNPN, CDR2 SVGIG (reference sequence). In DNA form, the CDR3 reads TGTGCCTGGAAATGGACAGGCGGGAGGCACAATGAGCAGTTCTTC. This sequence encodes CAWKWTGGRHNEQFF.

This clone was seen only a few times. The gene calls are TRBV29-1 and TRBJ2-5; the D gene is possibly TRBD2 (6 bases). The J call may be wrong; the DNA end is better matched by TRBJ2-7. CDR1 is SQVTM and CDR2 is ANQGSEA in the germline V gene. CDR3 length equals 16 residues. CDR3 region: CSVEDGAGSPSYEQYF. In DNA, the CDR3 is TGCAGCGTTGAAGATGGTGCCGGGAGCCCCTCCTACGAGCAGTACTTC.

This sequence joins TRBV4-3 and TRBJ2-1; no reliable D call. Germline V lookup: CDR1 LGHNA, CDR2 YSLEER. V lost 0 bases and J 7 bases, leaving 10 bases between the germline ends. This CDR3 region has 14 residues. CDR3 sequence reads: CASSQDGLVNEQFF. Written as DNA, the CDR3 is TGCGCCAGCAGCCAAGATGGTTTAGTTAATGAGCAGTTCTTC.

The chain recombines TRBV2 with TRBJ2-3, with TRBD2 matching over 7 bases. Losses at the gene ends were 6 bases for V and 5 bases for J; bases not matched to a gene: 11. Germline lookup yields CDR1 SNHLY and CDR2 FYNNEI. CDR3 length: 15 amino acids. CDR3: CASRLGREARDTQYF. The CDR3 nucleotides are TGTGCCAGCAGACTGGGACGGGAGGCTAGAGATACGCAGTATTTT.

The J gene is TRBJ2-2, the V gene TRBV25-1; weak D call: TRBD2 (6 bases). The CDR3 is 17 amino acids. V lost 2 bases to trimming and J lost 3 bases, with 16 bases between them. Per the germline V gene, CDR1 is MGHDK and CDR2 is SYGVNS. This chain's CDR3 is CASSEVERGGDTGELFF. The CDR3 nucleotides read TGTGCCAGCAGTGAAGTGGAGCGCGGAGGGGACACCGGGGAGCTGTTTTTT.

This clone has more than one count but fewer than ten. This CDR3 is CSVSDREVTDTQYF. The CDR3, as DNA: TGCAGCGTTTCGGACAGGGAAGTGACAGATACGCAGTATTTT. The genes are TRBV29-1 and TRBJ2-3; 8 positions agree with TRBD1. J lost 3 bases, V lost 5 bases, and 7 bases had no gene match. The CDR3 length is 14 residues. Germline CDR1 is SQVTM and CDR2 is ANQGSEA.

This clone appeared once. The chain links TRBV4-3 to TRBJ1-2; perhaps TRBD1 as D (5 bases). V lost 0 bases, J lost 1 base, and 12 bases lay in between. Per the germline V gene, CDR1 is LGHNA and CDR2 is YSLEER. There are 16 residues in the CDR3. The CDR3 coding sequence is TGCGCCAGCAGCCAAGATTACCGGACACTTAACTATGGCTACACCTTC. Its protein is CASSQDYRTLNYGYTF.

The chain couples TRBV7-9 to TRBJ2-1; 10 bases align to TRBD2. This CDR3 is built from 17 residues. J lost 2 bases, V lost 3 bases, and 7 bases had no gene match. Germline V gene lookup returns CDR1 SEHNR and CDR2 FQNEAQ (reference sequence). The CDR3 nucleotides read TGTGCCAGCAGCTTCCCTGGACTAGCGGAAACCTACAATGAGCAGTTCTTC. It is translated as CASSFPGLAETYNEQFF.

The V gene is TRBV29-1, the J gene TRBJ2-1; D perhaps matches TRBD1 (5 bases). V was shortened by 6 bases and J by 0 bases, with 6 bases between the two germline ends. The CDR3 is 12 amino acids. Germline-derived CDR1 and CDR2 are SQVTM and ANQGSEA. Here the CDR3 reads CSVGHSYNEQFF. The CDR3 nucleotides read TGCAGCGTCGGACACTCCTACAATGAGCAGTTCTTC.